This TCR beta chain was sequenced in a study of shared clonotypes between healthy human individuals. Clones were sequenced by immunoSEQ multiplex PCR, and TCRdb holds only the in-frame ones, with some missing. The table shows about 470,000 clones, with about 76% occurring only once. With V trimmed by 6 bases and J by 4 bases, 11 bases remained unmatched. The CDR3 is made up of 15 amino acids. The germline gives CDR1 MNHNY, CDR2 SVGAGI (reference sequence). The receptor comes from a woman in her thirties or forties in good health. Some clones in this sample may be carry-over from other donors' samples. The sequenced sample consisted of PBMCs. V and J are TRBV6-6 and TRBJ1-2; TRBD1 aligns across 7 bases. CDR3 DNA: TGTGCCAGCAGCCAGGGAGGGGGCGCGGGCTATGGCTACACCTTC. Amino acids: CASSQGGGAGYGYTF.